This entry lists 15 T cell receptor beta chains sequenced from one sample in a study of cytomegalovirus exposure and HLA in healthy donors. PCR was performed using 60 Vbeta and 13 Jbeta primers. Using immunoSEQ multiplex PCR, the repertoire was profiled, and TCRdb retains in-frame clones only, with some absent. In the table there are approximately 110,000 clones, roughly 80% of which are singletons. The sequencing sample was made of PBMCs. Receptor source: a woman between 45 and 60 years old in good health and CMV-seropositive.

As to this clone: The same CDR3 also results from other DNA sequences found in this sample. The gene calls are TRBV25-1 and TRBJ2-2, with a possible D match to TRBD2 (5 bases). The germline V gene encodes CDR1 MGHDK and CDR2 SYGVNS. The V end was cut by 9 bases, the J end by 9 bases, with 14 bases between. The CDR3 has 12 residues. The DNA of the CDR3 is TGTGCCAGTACCGAAGGAGGTTGGGAGCTGTTTTTT. The encoded protein is CASTEGGWELFF.

The chain is built from TRBV6-6 and TRBJ1-3, with 7 bases that match TRBD1. Germline lookup yields CDR1 MNHNY and CDR2 SVGAGI (reference sequence). The CDR3 runs 14 residues. With 10 bases clipped from V and 4 bases from J, the junction kept 10 bases outside the gene matches. CDR3 region: CAIRDSSLGNTIYF. CDR3 coding DNA: TGTGCCATACGGGACAGCTCATTAGGAAACACCATATATTTT.

This chain connects TRBV10-1 to TRBJ1-4; possible D gene TRBD1, 5 bases. This CDR3 has 20 amino acids. Germline values: CDR1 WNHNN, CDR2 SYGVQD (reference sequence). The ends were cut back, 4 bases at V and 5 bases at J, with 29 bases in the middle. This chain's CDR3 is CASSVYDLVESGGDNEKLFF. CDR3 nucleotide sequence: TGCGCCAGCAGTGTTTATGATTTGGTCGAAAGTGGAGGGGACAATGAAAAACTGTTTTTT.

The V and J genes are TRBV5-1 and TRBJ2-2; 9 nucleotides line up with TRBD1. The CDR3 consists of 15 residues. CDR1 is SGHRS, CDR2 YFSETQ, per germline. The V and J ends lost 4 bases and 5 bases, in that order; junction bases with no gene match: 6. CDR3 region: CASSPETGGTGELFF. In nucleotides, the CDR3 is TGCGCCAGCAGCCCCGAGACAGGGGGGACCGGGGAGCTGTTTTTT.

The chain has TRBV9 and TRBJ2-3; tentative D call: TRBD1 (6 bases). The CDR3 is 16 residues long. The germline V gene has CDR1 SGDLS and CDR2 YYNGEE. Trimming shortened V by 4 bases and J by 1 base, and 16 bases separated the two germline ends. The CDR3 protein is CASSSNPGARTDTQYF. CDR3 bases: TGTGCCAGCAGCTCTAACCCAGGGGCCCGCACAGATACGCAGTATTTT.

J is TRBJ1-5 and V is TRBV6-5, with a possible D match to TRBD1 (5 bases). Trimming left V 6 bases short and J 0 bases short, with 12 bases between. The CDR3 contains 15 residues. Germline V gene sequence: CDR1 MNHEY, CDR2 SVGAGI. CDR3 coding DNA: TGTGCCAGCAGCACGTCGACAGTTAGCAATCAGCCCCAGCATTTT. It specifies CASSTSTVSNQPQHF.

The chain has TRBV7-3 and TRBJ1-1; the D gene is possibly TRBD1 (5 bases). Germline V lookup: CDR1 SGHTA, CDR2 FQGTGA. The ends were cut back, 5 bases at V and 1 base at J, with 17 bases in the middle. The CDR3 loop spans 16 amino acids. Here the CDR3 reads CASSLPWDFWNTEAFF. The CDR3 DNA follows: TGTGCCAGCAGCCTCCCTTGGGACTTCTGGAACACTGAAGCTTTCTTT.

The chain uses TRBV7-2 and TRBJ2-1, with 8 nucleotides matching TRBD2. With V trimmed by 5 bases and J by 4 bases, 7 bases remained unmatched. The germline gives CDR1 SGHTA, CDR2 FQGNSA. CDR3 length: 15 residues. CDR3 bases: TGTGCCAGCAGCCAGGTGTTAGCGGGGTACAATGAGCAGTTCTTC. Its translation: CASSQVLAGYNEQFF. Variable domain in full (rest from reference TRBV7-2 and TRBJ2-1): GAGVSQSPSNKVTEKGKDVELRCDPISGHTALYWYRQSLGQGLEFLIYFQGNSAPDKSGLPSDRFSAERTGGSVSTLTIQRTQQEDSAVYLCASSQVLAGYNEQFFGPGTRLTVL.

As concerns this clone: Germline is not matched at one junction end, which may reflect a read error. The rearrangement joins TRBV7-9 to TRBJ2-2, with 9 bases identical to TRBD2. The CDR3 spans 15 residues. The germline gives CDR1 SEHNR, CDR2 FQNEAQ (reference sequence). The CDR3 bases are TGTTCCAGCAGTGCGAGCGGGGGGCTGACCGGGGAGCTGTTTTTT. Amino acids: CSSSASGGLTGELFF.

The CDR3 here is CASSAESQGLGKNIQYF. DNA for the CDR3: TGTGCCAGCAGCGCCGAGTCCCAGGGTTTGGGAAAAAACATTCAGTACTTC. The chain uses TRBV28 and TRBJ2-4, with D possibly TRBD1 on 5 matching bases. V dropped 6 bases and J dropped 4 bases, with 22 bases sitting between them. The length of the CDR3 is 17 residues. CDR1 is MDHEN and CDR2 is SYDVKM in the germline V gene.

The chain employs TRBV27 and TRBJ2-1, with 9 bases fitting TRBD2. V shed 8 bases, J shed 4 bases, and the junction held 9 bases outside the gene matches. The CDR3 consists of 15 residues. Per germline, CDR1 MNHEY and CDR2 SMNVEV (reference sequence). The CDR3 region is CASWLAGVTYNEQFF. As DNA, the CDR3 is TGTGCCAGCTGGTTAGCGGGAGTGACGTACAATGAGCAGTTCTTC.

This rearrangement joins TRBV7-8 to TRBJ2-7; possibly TRBD1 for D (6 bases). Deletions cut 1 base from V and 6 bases from J, with 13 bases between. The CDR3 is 14 residues long. The germline CDR1 and CDR2 sequences are SGHVS and FQNEAQ. The chain's CDR3 is CASSLGGGHSEQYF. The CDR3 DNA follows: TGTGCCAGCAGCTTAGGTGGGGGCCATAGCGAGCAGTACTTC.

This sequence joins TRBV27 and TRBJ1-6; 8 positions agree with TRBD1. With V trimmed by 5 bases and J by 7 bases, 10 bases remained unmatched. Germline CDR1 is MNHEY and CDR2 is SMNVEV (reference sequence). The CDR3 extends over 16 amino acids. The CDR3 here is CASSLPGTGGNSPLHF. The CDR3 DNA follows: TGTGCCAGCAGTCTCCCCGGGACAGGAGGAAATTCACCCCTCCACTTT.

The V and J genes are TRBV27 and TRBJ1-2; 7 nucleotides line up with TRBD1. V dropped 5 bases and J dropped 7; count of bases not matched to a gene: 7. This CDR3 comprises 13 residues. Germline values: CDR1 MNHEY, CDR2 SMNVEV (reference sequence). CDR3 amino acids: CASSLTTGLGYTF. The CDR3 DNA is TGTGCCAGCAGTCTCACGACAGGGCTTGGCTACACCTTC.

The chain recombines TRBV2 with TRBJ1-5; perhaps TRBD1 as D (5 bases). From germline, CDR1 is SNHLY and CDR2 FYNNEI. Trimming removed 4 bases from V and 4 bases from J, with 17 bases in between. The CDR3 sequence is 16 residues long. The CDR3: CASSGQGGGENQPQHF. The CDR3 region has the DNA TGTGCCAGCAGTGGCCAGGGAGGAGGGGAAAATCAGCCCCAGCATTTT.